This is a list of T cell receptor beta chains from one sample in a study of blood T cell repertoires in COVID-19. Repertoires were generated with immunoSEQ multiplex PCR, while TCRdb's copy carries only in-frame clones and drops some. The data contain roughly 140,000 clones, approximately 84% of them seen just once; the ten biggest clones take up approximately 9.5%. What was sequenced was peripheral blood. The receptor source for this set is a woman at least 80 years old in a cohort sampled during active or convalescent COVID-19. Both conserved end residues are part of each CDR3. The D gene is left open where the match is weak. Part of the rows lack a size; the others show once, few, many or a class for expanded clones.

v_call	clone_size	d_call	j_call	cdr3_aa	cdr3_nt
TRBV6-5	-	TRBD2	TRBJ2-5	CASSPLAGGLETQYF	TGTGCCAGCAGTCCTTTAGCGGGGGGGTTGGAGACCCAGTACTTC
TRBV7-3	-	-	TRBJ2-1	CASRPAGTGYNEQFF	TGTGCCAGCAGGCCAGCGGGGACAGGCTACAATGAGCAGTTCTTC
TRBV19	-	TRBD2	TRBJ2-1	CASTLRSSGGFNEQFF	TGTGCCAGTACCCTGAGGTCTAGCGGGGGGTTCAATGAGCAGTTCTTC
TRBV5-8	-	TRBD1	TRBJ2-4	CASSLGYRQGKNIQYF	TGTGCCAGCAGCTTGGGTTACAGACAGGGGAAAAACATTCAGTACTTC
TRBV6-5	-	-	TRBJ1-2	CASSPDQGMGGYTF	TGTGCCAGCAGTCCAGACCAGGGTATGGGAGGCTACACCTTC
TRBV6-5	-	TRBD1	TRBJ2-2	CASSRQGATGELFF	TGTGCCAGCAGTAGACAGGGGGCGACCGGGGAGCTGTTTTTT
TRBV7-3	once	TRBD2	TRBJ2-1	CASSLLAGTYNEQFF	TGTGCCAGCAGCTTGTTAGCGGGGACCTACAATGAGCAGTTCTTC
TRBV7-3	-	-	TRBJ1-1	CASSFLAGGEAFF	TGTGCCAGCAGCTTCTTGGCAGGAGGTGAAGCTTTCTTT
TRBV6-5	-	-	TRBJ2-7	CASHDKTLRHEQYF	TGTGCCAGCCACGACAAGACACTTAGGCACGAGCAGTACTTC
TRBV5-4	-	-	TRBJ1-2	CASSSPGQNYGYTF	TGTGCCAGCAGCTCCCCGGGACAAAACTATGGCTACACCTTC
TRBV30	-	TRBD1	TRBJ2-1	CAWGQGTSVEQFF	TGTGCCTGGGGACAGGGCACGTCGGTTGAGCAGTTCTTC
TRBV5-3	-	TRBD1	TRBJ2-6	CARSYTGAGANVLTF	TGTGCCAGAAGCTACACAGGGGCTGGGGCCAACGTCCTGACTTTC
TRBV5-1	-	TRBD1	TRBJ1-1	CASSLTRDRYSTEAFF	TGCGCCAGCAGCTTGACCAGGGACAGGTATTCCACTGAAGCTTTCTTT
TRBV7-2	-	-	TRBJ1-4	CASSPQPTSNEKLFF	TGTGCCAGCAGCCCCCAACCGACTTCTAATGAAAAACTGTTTTTT
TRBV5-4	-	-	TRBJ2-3	CASSPYRNTDTQYF	TGTGCCAGCAGCCCTTACAGGAACACAGATACGCAGTATTTT
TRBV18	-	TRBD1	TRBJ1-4	CASSRDRGSWNEKLFF	TGTGCCAGCTCAAGAGACAGGGGGAGTTGGAATGAAAAACTGTTTTTT
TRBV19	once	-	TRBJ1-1	CASSPAMVTEAFF	TGTGCCAGTAGTCCTGCTATGGTCACTGAAGCTTTCTTT
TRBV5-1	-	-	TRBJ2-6	CASSDSSGANVLTF	TGCGCCAGCAGCGACAGTTCTGGGGCCAACGTCCTGACTTTC
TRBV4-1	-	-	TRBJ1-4	CASSQVESNEKLFF	TGCGCCAGCAGCCAAGTTGAGAGTAATGAAAAACTGTTTTTT
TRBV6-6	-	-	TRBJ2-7	CASSRDTLRSYEQYF	TGTGCCAGCAGCCGGGACACTCTTCGCTCCTACGAGCAGTACTTC
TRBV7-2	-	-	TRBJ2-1	CASSSRGGRDEQFF	TGTGCCAGCAGCTCACGCGGAGGGCGGGATGAGCAGTTCTTC
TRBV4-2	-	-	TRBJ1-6	CASSQVETSPLHF	TGTGCCAGCAGCCAAGTGGAGACTTCACCCCTCCACTTT
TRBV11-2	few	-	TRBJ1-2	CASSSLRGSYGYTF	TGTGCCAGCAGCTCCCTTAGAGGGTCCTATGGCTACACCTTC
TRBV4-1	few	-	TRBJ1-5	CASSPGLISNQPQHF	TGCGCCAGCAGCCCGGGACTTATTAGCAATCAGCCCCAGCATTTT
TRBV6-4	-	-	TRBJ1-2	CASRGLYGYTF	TGTGCCAGCAGGGGGCTCTATGGCTACACCTTC
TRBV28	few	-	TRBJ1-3	CASRETGGNTIYF	TGTGCCAGCAGGGAGACAGGTGGAAACACCATATATTTT
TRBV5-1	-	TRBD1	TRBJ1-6	CASSPLGDRGSPLHF	TGCGCCAGCAGCCCCTTGGGGGACAGGGGGTCACCCCTCCACTTT
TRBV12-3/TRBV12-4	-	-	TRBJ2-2	CASRSRGIGELFF	TGTGCCAGCAGATCCAGGGGAATCGGGGAGCTGTTTTTT
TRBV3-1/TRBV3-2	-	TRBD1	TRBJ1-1	CASSQDFVWGTGPRDTEAFF	TGTGCCAGCAGCCAAGATTTTGTATGGGGGACAGGGCCCCGGGACACTGAAGCTTTCTTT
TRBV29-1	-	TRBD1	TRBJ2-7	CSVNHGTGNFGQYF	TGCAGCGTTAATCACGGGACAGGGAATTTCGGGCAGTACTTC
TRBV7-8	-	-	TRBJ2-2	CASSFKSPGFSPAGELFF	TGTGCCAGCAGCTTTAAATCCCCAGGGTTTTCCCCTGCCGGGGAGCTGTTTTTT
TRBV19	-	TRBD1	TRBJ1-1	CASSTGGSVNTEAFF	TGTGCCAGCTCGACAGGGGGTTCAGTGAACACTGAAGCTTTCTTT
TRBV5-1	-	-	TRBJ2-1	CASSREESSYNEQFF	TGCGCCAGCAGCCGAGAAGAAAGCTCCTACAATGAGCAGTTCTTC
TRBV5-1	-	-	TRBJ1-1	CASSLGGQNTEAFF	TGCGCCAGCAGCTTGGGAGGGCAGAACACTGAAGCTTTCTTT
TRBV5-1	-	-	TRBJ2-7	CASSLGSAGADGSQYF	TGCGCCAGCAGCTTGGGATCTGCGGGGGCAGACGGTTCGCAGTACTTC
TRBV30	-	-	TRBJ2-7	CAWSLNRYEQYF	TGTGCCTGGAGTCTGAATCGGTACGAGCAGTACTTC
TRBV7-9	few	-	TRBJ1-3	CASSLGHGNTIYF	TGTGCCAGCAGCCTTGGGCATGGAAACACCATATATTTT
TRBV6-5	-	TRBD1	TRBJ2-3	CASSYGGQATSDTQYF	TGTGCCAGCAGTTACGGAGGACAGGCTACCTCGGATACGCAGTATTTT
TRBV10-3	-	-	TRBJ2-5	CAISDDSQETQYF	TGTGCCATCAGTGACGACAGCCAAGAGACCCAGTACTTC
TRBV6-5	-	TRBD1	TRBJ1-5	CASSYRTGGHQHF	TGTGCCAGCAGTTACAGGACAGGGGGACACCAGCATTTT
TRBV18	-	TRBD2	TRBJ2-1	CASSPRSGRGGAGREQFF	TGTGCCAGCTCACCACGAAGCGGGAGAGGGGGGGCCGGTCGAGAGCAGTTCTTC
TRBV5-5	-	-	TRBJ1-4	CASSSAQFNEKLFF	TGTGCCAGCAGCTCGGCACAGTTTAATGAAAAACTGTTTTTT
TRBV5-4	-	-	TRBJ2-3	CASSRDFGTADTQYF	TGTGCCAGCAGCCGGGACTTTGGGACGGCAGATACGCAGTATTTT
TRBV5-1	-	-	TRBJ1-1	CASSPPPGLNTEAFF	TGCGCCAGCAGCCCACCTCCCGGTCTCAACACTGAAGCTTTCTTT
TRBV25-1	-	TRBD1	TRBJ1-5	CASSPTDRGSQPQHF	TGTGCCAGCAGTCCCACGGACAGGGGAAGCCAGCCCCAGCATTTT